The sequence of this T cell receptor (beta chain) was determined in a study of T cell repertoires in cytomegalovirus infection. About the study: HLA-B-restricted CMV epitopes that are well studied, plus recently identified HLA-C-restricted ones, were used by the study. Public TCR beta signatures provided an indication of both CMV infection and a matching HLA type.

The study, taken as a whole, reports: Accumulated public TCR beta family frequency recognized individuals carrying CMV together with the relevant HLA. HLA-C-restricted, CMV-specific TCR beta clonotypes were dominant ex vivo.

TCRdb fed the reads into MiXCR, producing one record per CDR3 protein. The data hold 700,000 to 900,000 distinct CDR3 sequences, with 25% to 30% observed a single time. This clonotype was found a few times. The antigen is not known. This TCR was recovered from a human donor in good health (CMV status not recorded). Some clones in this sample may be carry-over from other donors' samples. The sample in question was cultured CD8+ T cells from PBMCs, obtained from culture after CMV antigen stimulation.

In DNA form, the CDR3 reads TGCAGTGCTAGAGAGGGGGCTCTGAACACTGAAGCTTTCTTT. This translates into CSAREGALNTEAFF. The chain combines TRBV20-1 with TRBJ1-1, with a weak D call TRBD1 (6 bases). The CDR3 contains 14 residues. The germline CDR1 and CDR2 sequences are DFQATT and SNEGSKA (reference sequence). Trimming cost V 0 bases and J 0 bases, with 8 bases left between them.